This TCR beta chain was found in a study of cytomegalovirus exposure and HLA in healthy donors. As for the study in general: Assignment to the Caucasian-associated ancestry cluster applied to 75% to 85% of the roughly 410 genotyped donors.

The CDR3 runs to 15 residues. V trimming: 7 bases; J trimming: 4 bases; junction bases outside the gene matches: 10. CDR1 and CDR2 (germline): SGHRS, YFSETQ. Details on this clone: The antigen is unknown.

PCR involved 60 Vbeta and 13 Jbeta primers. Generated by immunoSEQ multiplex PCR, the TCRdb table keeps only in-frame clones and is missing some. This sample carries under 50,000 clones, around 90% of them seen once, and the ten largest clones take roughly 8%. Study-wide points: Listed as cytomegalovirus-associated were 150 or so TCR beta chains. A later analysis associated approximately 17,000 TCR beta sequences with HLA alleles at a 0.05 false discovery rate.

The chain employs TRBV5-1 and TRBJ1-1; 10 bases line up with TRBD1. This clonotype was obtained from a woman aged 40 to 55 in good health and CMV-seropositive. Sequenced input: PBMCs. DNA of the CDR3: TGCGCCAGCTCCAGGCGGGACAGGGGCGGCACTGAAGCTTTCTTT. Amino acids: CASSRRDRGGTEAFF.